The 5 T cell receptor beta chains below were found in one sample sequenced in a study of identical twins. TCRdb re-called the 5' RACE reads with MiXCR, one entry per CDR3 protein. The table shows more than 600,000 distinct CDR3 sequences, with 15% to 20% occurring only once. These sequences were also reported in another study, on T cells expressing NK-cell markers.

Sequences were obtained from PBMCs. These receptors were obtained from a woman aged 18-30 years in good health.

The chain joins TRBV27 to TRBJ1-5, with D perhaps TRBD1 (5 bases). The V gene's germline CDR1 is MNHEY and CDR2 SMNVEV (reference sequence). The CDR3 consists of 13 residues. V shed 4 bases and J shed 7 bases, with 11 bases lying between them. The DNA for the CDR3 is TGTGCCAGCAGTTGGGGGGAGGAGCAGCCCCAGCATTTT. It specifies CASSWGEEQPQHF.

The V call is TRBV5-1, the J call TRBJ2-1, with D perhaps matching TRBD2 (6 bases). CDR3 length: 13 amino acids. Trimming stripped 3 bases from V and 9 bases from J, with 13 bases between. Germline V lookup: CDR1 SGHRS, CDR2 YFSETQ. This CDR3 reads CASSSDYNGEQFF. CDR3 nucleotides: TGCGCCAGCAGCTCGGACTACAACGGTGAGCAGTTCTTC. Filled out from reference TRBV5-1 and TRBJ2-1, the complete variable domain reads KAGVTQTPRYLIKTRGQQVTLSCSPISGHRSVSWYQQTPGQGLQFLFEYFSETQRNKGNFPGRFSGRQFSNSRSEMNVSTLELGDSALYLCASSSDYNGEQFFGPGTRLTVL.

There are a few counts of this clonotype. The chain couples TRBV12-5 to TRBJ2-1; no clear D gene. Trimming cost V 6 bases and J 1 base, with 16 bases left between them. Germline assignment: CDR1 LGHNT and CDR2 FRNRAP. The CDR3 has 16 amino acids. The CDR3 loop reads CASGPSKFTSYNEQFF. CDR3 coding DNA: TGTGCTAGTGGCCCCTCAAAGTTTACTTCCTACAATGAGCAGTTCTTC. Drawing the rest from reference TRBV12-5 and TRBJ2-1, the complete variable domain is DARVTQTPRHKVTEMGQEVTMRCQPILGHNTVFWYRQTMMQGLELLAYFRNRAPLDDSGMPKDRFSAEMPDATLATLKIQPSEPRDSAVYFCASGPSKFTSYNEQFFGPGTRLTVL.

This clonotype was seen only a few times. The CDR3, as DNA: TGCAGCGCCACCTACCCCAGGGGGCGAGGTGGTAGAAATGAGCAGTTCTTC. Translating it yields CSATYPRGRGGRNEQFF. The chain couples TRBV29-1 to TRBJ2-1, with 8 bases identical to TRBD1. The V gene's germline CDR1 is SQVTM and CDR2 ANQGSEA. With 7 bases clipped from V and 7 bases from J, the junction kept 21 bases outside the gene matches. The CDR3 contains 17 residues.

There are many counts of this clonotype. CDR3 sequence reads: CASSFQYSNEQFF. The CDR3 bases are TGTGCCAGCAGCTTTCAATACTCCAATGAGCAGTTCTTC. This chain joins TRBV7-2 and TRBJ2-1; D gene uncertain. Trimming took off 3 bases at V and 6 bases at J, with 9 bases between the two ends. Germline values: CDR1 SGHTA, CDR2 FQGNSA. This CDR3 is 13 amino acids long.